The rows below give T cell receptor beta chains drawn from one sample of a study of lymphopenia after photon versus proton radiotherapy. Data came from immunoSEQ multiplex PCR; TCRdb stores just in-frame clones and leaves some out. The table includes 65,000 to 75,000 clones, around 87% detected once. Sample: peripheral blood, taken from a patient treated with proton-based radiotherapy. All receptors derive from an elderly man with esophageal cancer. Both conserved end residues are part of each CDR3. Fields, in order: CDR3 protein, CDR3 DNA, J gene, D gene, V gene, clone size. D genes are given only for firm matches. Clone size is stated in some rows and not others, as once, few, many or a class when expanded.

cdr3_aa: CASSLAGGETQYF; cdr3_nt: TGTGCCAGCAGCTTAGCAGGAGGGGAGACCCAGTACTTC; j_call: TRBJ2-5; d_call: .; v_call: TRBV7-9; clone_size: .
cdr3_aa: CASSLWGSDQPQHF; cdr3_nt: TGTGCCAGCAGTTTATGGGGGTCTGATCAGCCCCAGCATTTT; j_call: TRBJ1-5; d_call: .; v_call: TRBV28; clone_size: .
cdr3_aa: CASSLIGEDGYTF; cdr3_nt: TGTGCCAGCAGCTTAATTGGCGAAGATGGCTACACCTTC; j_call: TRBJ1-2; d_call: .; v_call: TRBV7-2; clone_size: .
cdr3_aa: CASSYPGETQYF; cdr3_nt: TGTGCCAGCAGCTACCCAGGGGAGACCCAGTACTTC; j_call: TRBJ2-5; d_call: .; v_call: TRBV5-4; clone_size: .
cdr3_aa: CASSLTGVVDTQYF; cdr3_nt: TGTGCCAGCAGCCTCACAGGGGTTGTAGATACGCAGTATTTT; j_call: TRBJ2-3; d_call: TRBD1; v_call: TRBV7-9; clone_size: .
cdr3_aa: CAWRRERSYGYTF; cdr3_nt: TGTGCCTGGAGGAGGGAACGAAGCTATGGCTACACCTTC; j_call: TRBJ1-2; d_call: .; v_call: TRBV30; clone_size: .
cdr3_aa: CASSIGTAQGEQYF; cdr3_nt: TGTGCCAGCAGCATCGGGACAGCCCAAGGCGAGCAGTACTTC; j_call: TRBJ2-7; d_call: TRBD1; v_call: TRBV7-2; clone_size: .
cdr3_aa: CASSLAGGTHNEQFF; cdr3_nt: TGTGCCAGCAGCTTAGCCGGGGGCACCCACAATGAGCAGTTCTTC; j_call: TRBJ2-1; d_call: .; v_call: TRBV7-2; clone_size: few
cdr3_aa: CASSEVRGRTEAFF; cdr3_nt: TGTGCCAGCAGTGAAGTCAGGGGACGGACTGAAGCTTTCTTT; j_call: TRBJ1-1; d_call: .; v_call: TRBV2; clone_size: .
cdr3_aa: CASSGQGASTF; cdr3_nt: TGTGCCAGCAGCGGACAGGGGGCTTCGACCTTC; j_call: TRBJ1-2; d_call: TRBD1; v_call: TRBV6-6; clone_size: .
cdr3_aa: CASSFGTAGELFF; cdr3_nt: TGTGCCAGCAGCTTTGGGACGGCCGGGGAGCTGTTTTTT; j_call: TRBJ2-2; d_call: .; v_call: TRBV7-3; clone_size: .
cdr3_aa: CASNVPGLNKDTQYF; cdr3_nt: TGTGCCAGCAACGTGCCGGGACTCAATAAGGATACGCAGTATTTT; j_call: TRBJ2-3; d_call: .; v_call: TRBV7-2; clone_size: .
cdr3_aa: CASRVGQGGNTEAFF; cdr3_nt: TGTGCCAGCAGGGTCGGACAGGGGGGGAACACTGAAGCTTTCTTT; j_call: TRBJ1-1; d_call: TRBD1; v_call: TRBV2; clone_size: .
cdr3_aa: CASSVSGRVAETQYF; cdr3_nt: TGTGCCAGCAGCGTTAGCGGGAGGGTTGCAGAGACCCAGTACTTC; j_call: TRBJ2-5; d_call: TRBD2; v_call: TRBV6-5; clone_size: .
cdr3_aa: CASSPGQGANEKLFF; cdr3_nt: TGTGCCAGCTCACCGGGACAGGGGGCTAATGAAAAACTGTTTTTT; j_call: TRBJ1-4; d_call: TRBD1; v_call: TRBV18; clone_size: few
cdr3_aa: CASSLYTGSNEKLFF; cdr3_nt: TGCGCCAGCAGCTTGTATACAGGATCGAATGAAAAACTGTTTTTT; j_call: TRBJ1-4; d_call: .; v_call: TRBV5-1; clone_size: .
cdr3_aa: CASSFTASRGETQYF; cdr3_nt: TGTGCCAGCAGCTTCACGGCTAGCAGAGGGGAGACCCAGTACTTC; j_call: TRBJ2-5; d_call: .; v_call: TRBV7-7; clone_size: few
cdr3_aa: CASSITRDVNEQFF; cdr3_nt: TGTGCCAGTAGTATAACCAGGGATGTCAATGAGCAGTTCTTC; j_call: TRBJ2-1; d_call: .; v_call: TRBV19; clone_size: .
cdr3_aa: CASSRGTTDTQYF; cdr3_nt: TGTGCCAGCAGTCGAGGGACCACAGATACGCAGTATTTT; j_call: TRBJ2-3; d_call: .; v_call: TRBV6-5; clone_size: .
cdr3_aa: CASSHDRDRGPYEQYF; cdr3_nt: TGCGCCAGCAGCCATGACCGGGACAGAGGTCCCTACGAGCAGTACTTC; j_call: TRBJ2-7; d_call: TRBD1; v_call: TRBV4-3; clone_size: .
cdr3_aa: CSAGVQEAFF; cdr3_nt: TGCAGCGCCGGAGTTCAAGAAGCTTTCTTT; j_call: TRBJ1-1; d_call: .; v_call: TRBV29-1; clone_size: .
cdr3_aa: CASSQSSDFGYEQYF; cdr3_nt: TGCGCCAGCAGCCAGTCTAGCGATTTTGGTTACGAGCAGTACTTC; j_call: TRBJ2-7; d_call: .; v_call: TRBV4-3; clone_size: once
cdr3_aa: CASADLAAQYF; cdr3_nt: TGTGCCAGCGCGGACTTAGCTGCGCAGTATTTT; j_call: TRBJ2-3; d_call: .; v_call: TRBV27; clone_size: .
cdr3_aa: CASSIVRDSFFEQYF; cdr3_nt: TGTGCCAGTAGTATTGTCCGGGACAGTTTCTTTGAGCAGTACTTC; j_call: TRBJ2-7; d_call: TRBD1; v_call: TRBV19; clone_size: .
cdr3_aa: CASSLAGTDTQYF; cdr3_nt: TGTGCCAGCAGCTTAGCGGGCACAGATACGCAGTATTTT; j_call: TRBJ2-3; d_call: .; v_call: TRBV11-2; clone_size: .
cdr3_aa: CASSASRAQNTGELFF; cdr3_nt: TGTGCCAGCAGCGCTTCTAGAGCCCAAAACACCGGGGAGCTGTTTTTT; j_call: TRBJ2-2; d_call: .; v_call: TRBV7-2; clone_size: .
cdr3_aa: CSGGSSNTEAFF; cdr3_nt: TGCAGCGGGGGATCATCGAACACTGAAGCTTTCTTT; j_call: TRBJ1-1; d_call: .; v_call: TRBV29-1; clone_size: .
cdr3_aa: CASSLHGGREKLFF; cdr3_nt: TGTGCCAGCAGCCTTCACGGCGGCAGAGAAAAACTGTTTTTT; j_call: TRBJ1-4; d_call: .; v_call: TRBV5-5; clone_size: .
cdr3_aa: CASSKNAANQPQHF; cdr3_nt: TGTGCCAGCAGCAAAAATGCGGCGAATCAGCCCCAGCATTTT; j_call: TRBJ1-5; d_call: .; v_call: TRBV6-5; clone_size: .
cdr3_aa: CASSSQEDINYGYTF; cdr3_nt: TGCGCCAGCTCATCCCAAGAGGACATAAACTATGGCTACACCTTC; j_call: TRBJ1-2; d_call: .; v_call: TRBV4-3; clone_size: .
cdr3_aa: CSVEQGTDTQYF; cdr3_nt: TGCAGCGTTGAACAGGGGACGGATACGCAGTATTTT; j_call: TRBJ2-3; d_call: .; v_call: TRBV29-1; clone_size: .